This note documents a single T cell receptor (beta chain) sequence. Its antigen is currently unknown. The data originate from a study of lymphopenia after photon versus proton radiotherapy. Study-wide results and caveats: Survival link was tested only in deceased patients; proton benefit remains a possibility. Proton therapy kept repertoires fairly stable, unlike photons, which gained effector/memory cells. Post-nadir diversity loss with photons came from oligoclonal expansion, particularly CD8+ Temra cells. Post-nadir TCR diversity decline inversely tracked overall survival among those who died.

This table comes from immunoSEQ multiplex PCR, and its TCRdb copy is limited to in-frame clones, with some not included. The sample records roughly 25,000 clones, approximately 88% being singletons. The germline gives CDR1 SNHLY, CDR2 FYNNEI. The CDR3 consists of 13 residues. The ends were cut back, 5 bases at V and 6 bases at J, with 13 bases in the middle. The specimen was peripheral blood, collected from a patient treated with photon-based radiotherapy. The TCR sequence derives from a man between 50 and 59 years old with gastric cancer. This sequence joins TRBV2 and TRBJ1-2, with D maybe TRBD1 (6 bases). The CDR3 DNA is TGTGCCAGCAGTAAACAGGGCGAGGATGGCTACACCTTC. This gives the protein CASSKQGEDGYTF.